Listed here are 26 T cell receptor beta chains from one sample, sequenced in a study of blood T cells in healthy people across ages. A second roughly 6 to 11 cycle PCR used barcoded and J-beta primers. TCRdb redid the calling of the 5' RACE reads with MiXCR, one entry per CDR3 protein. The sample has approximately 940,000 distinct CDR3 sequences; roughly 52% are singletons. The sample taken for sequencing was blood. The receptors were gathered from a man aged 30 to 45 in good health.

The chain employs TRBV7-9 and TRBJ2-3; TRBD2 agrees at 12 bases. The CDR3 runs to 17 residues. Germline CDR1 is SEHNR and CDR2 is FQNEAQ (reference sequence). With V trimmed by 4 bases and J by 2 bases, 7 bases remained unmatched. As DNA, the CDR3 is TGTGCCAGCAGCTCCTTACTAGCGGGGGGCCTCACAGATACGCAGTATTTT. Its protein product is CASSSLLAGGLTDTQYF.

The chain employs TRBV3-1 and TRBJ1-1; D call uncertain. Trimming stripped 4 bases from V and 9 bases from J, with 12 bases between. The CDR3 has 12 amino acids. In germline, CDR1 is LGHDT, CDR2 YNNKEL (reference sequence). This CDR3 is CASSLPRAQAFF. The CDR3 DNA reads as TGTGCCAGCAGCCTCCCAAGGGCCCAAGCTTTCTTT.

CDR3 sequence: CASSLEPGYYGYTF. CDR3 sequence (DNA): TGTGCCAGCAGCTTAGAACCGGGGTACTATGGCTACACCTTC. The rearrangement links TRBV7-9 to TRBJ1-2; D uncertain. Trimming shortened V by 1 base and J by 3 bases, and 9 bases separated the two germline ends. The length of the CDR3 is 14 residues. Germline CDR1 is SEHNR and CDR2 is FQNEAQ (reference sequence).

The chain has TRBV2 and TRBJ2-6; TRBD1 matches at 7 bases. V lost 8 bases, J lost 0 bases, and 4 bases stayed unmatched. CDR3 length: 15 amino acids. Germline V gene data show CDR1 as SNHLY and CDR2 as FYNNEI. This CDR3 reads CASRQGSSGANVLTF. CDR3 sequence (DNA): TGTGCCAGCCGACAGGGTAGCTCTGGGGCCAACGTCCTGACTTTC.

This clonotype was seen many times. The chain joins TRBV24-1 to TRBJ1-2; TRBD1 is a possible D gene (5 bases). V lost 4 bases to trimming and J lost 4 bases, with 12 bases between them. The CDR3 covers 14 residues. Germline V gene sequence: CDR1 KGHDR, CDR2 SFDVKD. The CDR3 nucleotides read TGTGCCACCAGTGAATCCGGGACGACCTATGGCTACACCTTC. Its translation: CATSESGTTYGYTF.

This sequence joins TRBV30 and TRBJ1-2; no definite D call. Germline V gene sequence: CDR1 GTSNPN, CDR2 SVGIG (reference sequence). The length of the CDR3 is 13 residues. Trimming cost V 0 bases and J 4 bases, with 9 bases left between them. CDR3 nucleotides: TGTGCCTGGAGTGTAGTATCAAGCTATGGCTACACCTTC. It translates to CAWSVVSSYGYTF.

J is TRBJ1-6 and V is TRBV7-9; possible D gene TRBD1, 5 bases. CDR3 size: 15 residues. Trimming removed 5 bases at V and 7 bases at J, with 15 bases between. Germline V lookup: CDR1 SEHNR, CDR2 FQNEAQ (reference sequence). The DNA of the CDR3 is TGTGCCAGCAGCGAAAGCAATAAGGGGAATTCACCCCTCCACTTT. It yields the protein CASSESNKGNSPLHF.

This clonotype was seen a handful of times. The rearrangement joins TRBV20-1 to TRBJ2-7; D is unresolved. The germline CDR1 and CDR2 sequences are DFQATT and SNEGSKA (reference sequence). The CDR3 spans 16 residues. V was trimmed by 0 bases and J by 2 bases, leaving 17 bases between them. CDR3 sequence: CSARDLIAGLTYEQYF. The DNA for the CDR3 is TGCAGTGCTAGAGACCTGATCGCAGGCCTTACCTACGAGCAGTACTTC.

This chain joins TRBV12-5 and TRBJ2-1; 11 nucleotides align to TRBD1. The CDR3 spans 15 residues. V lost 7 bases and J lost 4; bases outside the gene matches: 6. Germline CDR1 reads LGHNT; CDR2 reads FRNRAP. In DNA, the CDR3 is TGTGCTAGTGCCCGGGACAGGGGGTGGTACAATGAGCAGTTCTTC. It encodes CASARDRGWYNEQFF.

This chain uses TRBV27 with TRBJ2-7; perhaps D is TRBD1 or TRBD2 (5 bases each). The CDR3 consists of 13 residues. From germline, CDR1 is MNHEY and CDR2 SMNVEV (reference sequence). The V and J ends lost 9 bases and 6 bases respectively, with 18 bases between them. The CDR3, as DNA: TGTGCCAGTCAGGTCGGGGCCCTGGGCGAGCAGTACTTC. Amino acids: CASQVGALGEQYF.

The rearrangement links TRBV27 to TRBJ2-4; D is perhaps TRBD2 (5 bases). The J call is doubtful: the DNA matches TRBJ2-7 better. The CDR3 is 15 residues long. Germline-derived CDR1 and CDR2 are MNHEY and SMNVEV (reference sequence). Here the CDR3 reads CASSLIRDLPSEQYF. For the CDR3, the DNA is TGTGCCAGCAGTTTAATACGGGATTTACCCTCCGAGCAGTACTTC.

J is TRBJ1-2 and V is TRBV6-4; D call uncertain. The CDR3 has 13 amino acids. Germline V CDR1 and CDR2: MRHNA, SNTAGT. V lost 2 bases and J 2 bases, leaving 6 bases between the germline ends. CDR3 amino acids: CASSDGLNYGYTF. CDR3 in DNA: TGTGCCAGCAGTGACGGCTTGAACTATGGCTACACCTTC.

This clonotype was seen a few times. This chain joins TRBV6-5 and TRBJ1-2; maybe TRBD1 (5 bases). The germline gives CDR1 MNHEY, CDR2 SVGAGI. V was cut by 6 bases and J by 8 bases, with 22 bases left in between. This CDR3 has 15 amino acids. Here the CDR3 reads CASSPVTTGRGGYTF. The CDR3 DNA reads TGTGCCAGCAGCCCCGTTACGACGGGACGTGGGGGCTACACCTTC.

The chain recombines TRBV30 with TRBJ1-6; maybe TRBD1 (6 bases). Germline V gene data show CDR1 as GTSNPN and CDR2 as SVGIG (reference sequence). The CDR3 covers 15 residues. The ends were cut back, 0 bases at V and 6 bases at J, with 12 bases in the middle. The CDR3 DNA sequence: TGTGCCTGGAGTGTACAGGGTCTATCTAATTCACCCCTCCACTTT. This translates into CAWSVQGLSNSPLHF. Based on the CDR3 plus reference TRBV30 and TRBJ1-6, the full variable domain is SQTIHQWPATLVQPVGSPLSLECTVEGTSNPNLYWYRQAAGRGLQLLFYSVGIGQISSEVPQNLSASRPQDRQFILSSKKLLLSDSGFYLCAWSVQGLSNSPLHFGNGTRLTVT.

A word on this clonotype: This may be a read error: a much more frequent sequence differs by one nucleotide. The rearrangement links TRBV30 to TRBJ1-4; D gene unclear. V lost 2 bases to trimming and J lost 7 bases, with 14 bases between them. CDR3 length equals 14 residues. From germline, CDR1 is GTSNPN and CDR2 SVGIG (reference sequence). Here the CDR3 reads CAWSTLVGVEKLFF. The CDR3 nucleotides read TGTGCCTGGAGTACTCTGGTAGGAGTTGAAAAACTGTTTTTT.

Many counts were recorded for this clonotype. V is TRBV12-3 or TRBV12-4 and J is TRBJ2-5, with 9 bases aligning to TRBD1. The CDR3 is 14 residues long. J gave up 5 bases and V 7 bases, and 8 bases lay outside the gene matches. This CDR3 is CASKPTGGVETQYF. The CDR3 DNA reads TGTGCCAGCAAACCGACAGGGGGTGTGGAGACCCAGTACTTC.

In its sample, this clonotype was seen a few times. In DNA form, the CDR3 reads TGCAGCGTTGAATCGGAGATGGATACGCAGTATTTT. Its protein product is CSVESEMDTQYF. The rearrangement links TRBV29-1 to TRBJ2-3, with D uncertain. Germline CDR1 and CDR2: SQVTM and ANQGSEA. V lost 2 bases to trimming and J lost 6 bases, with 9 bases between them. The CDR3 spans 12 residues.

V usage is TRBV2 and J usage is TRBJ2-4; D is ambiguous. Trimming pared 0 bases from V and 1 base from J, leaving 10 bases between. The CDR3 runs 16 residues. CDR1 and CDR2 (germline): SNHLY, FYNNEI. The CDR3 here is CASSEALPVAKNIQYF. The CDR3 DNA sequence: TGTGCCAGCAGTGAAGCGCTTCCGGTGGCCAAAAACATTCAGTACTTC.

The table lists this clonotype with many counts. The rearrangement links TRBV7-2 to TRBJ2-3; D remains unclear. V lost 3 bases to trimming and J lost 6 bases, with 7 bases between them. CDR1 SGHTA and CDR2 FQGNSA come from the germline V gene. The length of the CDR3 is 12 residues. The CDR3 coding sequence is TGTGCCAGCAGCTTCGGTCGGGATACGCAGTATTTT. It specifies CASSFGRDTQYF.

This chain connects TRBV9 to TRBJ1-6, with a possible D match to TRBD1 (6 bases). CDR3 size: 14 residues. Looked up from germline, CDR1 is SGDLS and CDR2 is YYNGEE. Trimming removed 3 bases at V and 10 bases at J, with 14 bases between. CDR3 sequence reads: CASSATGRQSPLHF. In nucleotides, the CDR3 is TGTGCCAGCAGCGCGACAGGAAGACAATCACCCCTCCACTTT.

A few counts support this clonotype. V usage is TRBV25-1 and J usage is TRBJ1-1, with D possibly being TRBD1 (5 bases). The CDR3 totals 15 residues. Germline lookup yields CDR1 MGHDK and CDR2 SYGVNS. The V gene lost 4 bases and the J gene lost 3 bases, with 15 bases spanning the gap. DNA of the CDR3: TGTGCCAGCAGTGTGCTCCGGACACAGTACACTGAAGCTTTCTTT. It yields the protein CASSVLRTQYTEAFF.

V is TRBV29-1 and J is TRBJ2-3; no firm D call. The CDR3 has 12 residues. Germline assignment: CDR1 SQVTM and CDR2 ANQGSEA. Trimming stripped 6 bases from V and 6 bases from J, with 13 bases between. CDR3 DNA sequence: TGCAGCGTAGATGACGCTCGGGATACGCAGTATTTT. Translation gives CSVDDARDTQYF.

Many counts were recorded for this clonotype. The chain has TRBV7-2 and TRBJ2-3; D gene ambiguous. V was clipped by 5 bases and J by 9 bases, with 12 bases between them. This CDR3 spans 12 amino acids. CDR1 and CDR2 (germline): SGHTA, FQGNSA. The CDR3 protein is CASSPKVRTQYF. In nucleotides, the CDR3 is TGTGCCAGCAGCCCGAAAGTGAGGACGCAGTATTTT.

The chain joins TRBV2 to TRBJ2-3, with unresolved D. Germline-derived CDR1 and CDR2 are SNHLY and FYNNEI. V lost 6 bases and J 5 bases, leaving 12 bases between the germline ends. This CDR3 is built from 13 residues. CDR3 protein: CASSYNAKDTQYF. The CDR3, as DNA: TGTGCCAGCAGCTATAACGCCAAAGATACGCAGTATTTT. The variable domain in full, completed from reference TRBV2 and TRBJ2-3, reads EPEVTQTPSHQVTQMGQEVILRCVPISNHLYFYWYRQILGQKVEFLVSFYNNEISEKSEIFDDQFSVERPDGSNFTLKIRSTKLEDSAMYFCASSYNAKDTQYFGPGTRLTVL.

The chain employs TRBV6-5 and TRBJ2-3; no clear D gene. The germline V gene encodes CDR1 MNHEY and CDR2 SVGAGI. The CDR3 totals 13 residues. The ends were cut back, 7 bases at V and 0 bases at J, with 8 bases in the middle. CDR3 coding DNA: TGTGCCAGCAATTCTCCTAGCACAGATACGCAGTATTTT. Encoded protein: CASNSPSTDTQYF.

In its sample, this clonotype was seen a few times. The chain carries TRBV12-3 or TRBV12-4 and TRBJ1-5, with D hard to call. The CDR3 runs 13 residues. Between the trimmed V and J ends, which lost 2 bases and 5 bases, there was a span of 7 bases. The CDR3 nucleotides are TGTGCCAGCAGTTTATCGTTATATCAGCCCCAGCATTTT. It translates to CASSLSLYQPQHF.